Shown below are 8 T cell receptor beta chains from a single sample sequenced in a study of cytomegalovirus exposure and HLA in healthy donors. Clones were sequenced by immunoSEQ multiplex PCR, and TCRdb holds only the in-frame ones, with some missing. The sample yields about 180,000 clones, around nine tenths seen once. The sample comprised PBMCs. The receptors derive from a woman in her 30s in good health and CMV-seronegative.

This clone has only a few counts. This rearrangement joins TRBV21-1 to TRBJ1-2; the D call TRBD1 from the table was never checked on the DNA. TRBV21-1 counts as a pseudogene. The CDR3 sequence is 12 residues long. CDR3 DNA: TGTGCCAGCATCCCCAGGGGTAAGGGCTACACCTTC. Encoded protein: CASIPRGKGYTF.

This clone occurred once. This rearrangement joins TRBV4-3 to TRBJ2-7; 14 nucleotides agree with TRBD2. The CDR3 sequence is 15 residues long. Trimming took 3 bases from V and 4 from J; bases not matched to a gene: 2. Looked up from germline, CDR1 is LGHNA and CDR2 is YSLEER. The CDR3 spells CASSQGLAGEYEQYF. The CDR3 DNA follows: TGCGCCAGCAGCCAGGGACTAGCGGGGGAATACGAGCAGTACTTC.

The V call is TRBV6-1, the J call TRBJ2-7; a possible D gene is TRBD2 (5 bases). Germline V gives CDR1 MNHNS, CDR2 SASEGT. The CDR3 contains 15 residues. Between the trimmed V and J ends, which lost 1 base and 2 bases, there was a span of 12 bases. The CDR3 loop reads CASSEGDGVPYEQYF. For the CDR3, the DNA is TGTGCCAGCAGTGAAGGTGACGGGGTTCCCTACGAGCAGTACTTC.

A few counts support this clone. CDR3 bases: TGCGCCAGCAGGGGACAGTCGACCTACGAGCAGTACTTC. It encodes CASRGQSTYEQYF. This chain connects TRBV5-1 to TRBJ2-7; TRBD1 matches 7 bases. This CDR3 has 13 amino acids. After removal of 5 bases from V and 2 bases from J, the junction contained 4 bases not matched to a gene. Germline CDR1 reads SGHRS; CDR2 reads YFSETQ. The complete variable domain, with remaining parts taken from reference TRBV5-1 and TRBJ2-7, reads KAGVTQTPRYLIKTRGQQVTLSCSPISGHRSVSWYQQTPGQGLQFLFEYFSETQRNKGNFPGRFSGRQFSNSRSEMNVSTLELGDSALYLCASRGQSTYEQYFGPGTRLTVT.

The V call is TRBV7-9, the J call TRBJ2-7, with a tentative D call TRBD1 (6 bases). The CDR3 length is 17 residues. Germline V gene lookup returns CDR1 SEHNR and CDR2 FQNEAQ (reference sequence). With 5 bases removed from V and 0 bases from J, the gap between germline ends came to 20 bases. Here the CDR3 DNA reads TGTGCCAGCAGCCCAGAATTCGGGACACATAGCTCCTACGAGCAGTACTTC. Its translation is CASSPEFGTHSSYEQYF.

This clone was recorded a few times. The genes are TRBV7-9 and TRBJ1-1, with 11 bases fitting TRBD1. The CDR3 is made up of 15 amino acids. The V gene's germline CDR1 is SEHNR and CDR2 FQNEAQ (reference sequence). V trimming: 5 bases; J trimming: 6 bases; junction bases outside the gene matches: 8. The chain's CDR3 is CASSVPGQGDAEAFF. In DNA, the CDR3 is TGTGCCAGCAGCGTGCCGGGACAGGGGGACGCTGAAGCTTTCTTT.

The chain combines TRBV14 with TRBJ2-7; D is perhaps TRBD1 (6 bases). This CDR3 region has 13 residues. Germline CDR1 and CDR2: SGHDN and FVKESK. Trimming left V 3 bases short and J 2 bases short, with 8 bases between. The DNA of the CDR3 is TGTGCCAGCAGCCATACAGGGACCTACGAGCAGTACTTC. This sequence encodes CASSHTGTYEQYF.

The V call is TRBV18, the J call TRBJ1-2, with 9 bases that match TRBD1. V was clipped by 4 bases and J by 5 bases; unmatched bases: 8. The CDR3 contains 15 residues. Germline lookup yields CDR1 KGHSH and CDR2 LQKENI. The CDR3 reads CASSHTGTGHYGYTF. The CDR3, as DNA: TGTGCCAGCTCACATACCGGGACAGGGCATTATGGCTACACCTTC.